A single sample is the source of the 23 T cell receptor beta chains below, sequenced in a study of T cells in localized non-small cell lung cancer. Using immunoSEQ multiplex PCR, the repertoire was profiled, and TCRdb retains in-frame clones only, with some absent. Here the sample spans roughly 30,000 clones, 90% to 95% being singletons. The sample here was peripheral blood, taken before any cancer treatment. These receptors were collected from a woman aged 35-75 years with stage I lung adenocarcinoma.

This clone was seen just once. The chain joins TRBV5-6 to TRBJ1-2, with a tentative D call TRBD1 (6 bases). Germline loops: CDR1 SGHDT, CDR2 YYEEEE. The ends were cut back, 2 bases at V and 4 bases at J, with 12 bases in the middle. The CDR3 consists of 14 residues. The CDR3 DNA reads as TGTGCCAGCAGCTTTCCCGGGACATTCTATGGCTACACCTTC. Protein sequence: CASSFPGTFYGYTF.

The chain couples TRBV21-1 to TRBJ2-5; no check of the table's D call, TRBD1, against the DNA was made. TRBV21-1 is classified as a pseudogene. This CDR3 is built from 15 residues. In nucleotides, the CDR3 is TGTGCCAGCAGCAAAGATGGCAGGTACCAAGAGACCCAGTACTTC. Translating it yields CASSKDGRYQETQYF.

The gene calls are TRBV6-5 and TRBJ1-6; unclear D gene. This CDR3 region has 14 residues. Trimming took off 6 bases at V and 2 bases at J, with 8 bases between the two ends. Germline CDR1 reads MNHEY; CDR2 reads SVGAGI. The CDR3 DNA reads TGTGCCAGCAGACTGATCACCTATAATTCACCCCTCCACTTT. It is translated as CASRLITYNSPLHF.

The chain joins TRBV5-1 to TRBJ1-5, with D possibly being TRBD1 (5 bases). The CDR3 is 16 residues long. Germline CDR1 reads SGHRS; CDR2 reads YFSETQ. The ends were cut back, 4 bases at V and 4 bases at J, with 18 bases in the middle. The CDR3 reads CASSQAPGRKNQPQHF. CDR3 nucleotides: TGCGCCAGCAGCCAGGCTCCGGGACGGAAAAATCAGCCCCAGCATTTT.

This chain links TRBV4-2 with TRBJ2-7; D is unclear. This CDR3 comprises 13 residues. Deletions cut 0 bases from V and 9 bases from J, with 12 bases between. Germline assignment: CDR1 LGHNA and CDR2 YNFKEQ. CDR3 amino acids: CASSQDFGQRQYF. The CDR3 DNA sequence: TGTGCCAGCAGCCAAGATTTTGGGCAGAGGCAGTACTTC.

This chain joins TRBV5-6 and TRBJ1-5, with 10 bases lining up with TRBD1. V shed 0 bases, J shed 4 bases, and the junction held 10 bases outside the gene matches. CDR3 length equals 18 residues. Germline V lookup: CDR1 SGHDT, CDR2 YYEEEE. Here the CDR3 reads CASSLGQGANWRNQPQHF. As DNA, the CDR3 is TGTGCCAGCAGCTTGGGACAGGGGGCAAATTGGAGAAATCAGCCCCAGCATTTT.

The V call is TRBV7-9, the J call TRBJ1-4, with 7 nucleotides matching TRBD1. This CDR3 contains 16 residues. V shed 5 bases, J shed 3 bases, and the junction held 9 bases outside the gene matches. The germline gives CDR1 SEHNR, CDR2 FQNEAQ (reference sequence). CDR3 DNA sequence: TGTGCCAGCAGCCCCAAGTGGGACAGCTCTAATGAAAAACTGTTTTTT. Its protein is CASSPKWDSSNEKLFF.

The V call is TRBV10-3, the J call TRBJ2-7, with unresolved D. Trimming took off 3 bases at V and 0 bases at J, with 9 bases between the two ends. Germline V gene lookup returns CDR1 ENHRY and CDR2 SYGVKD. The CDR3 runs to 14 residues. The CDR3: CAISEEGNSYEQYF. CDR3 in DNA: TGTGCCATCAGTGAAGAAGGGAACTCCTACGAGCAGTACTTC.

The CDR3 sequence: CASTLLTAGQPQHF. CDR3 sequence (DNA): TGTGCCAGTACCCTACTGACGGCGGGGCAGCCCCAGCATTTT. V usage is TRBV19 and J usage is TRBJ1-5; the D is unclear. V was pared by 7 bases and J by 7 bases, with 17 bases between. The germline CDR1 and CDR2 sequences are LNHDA and SQIVND (reference sequence). The CDR3 contains 14 residues.

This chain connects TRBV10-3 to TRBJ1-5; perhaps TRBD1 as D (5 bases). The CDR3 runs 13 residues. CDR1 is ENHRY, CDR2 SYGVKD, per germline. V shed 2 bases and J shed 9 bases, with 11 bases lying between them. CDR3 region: CAISEEGSRPQHF. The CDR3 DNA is TGTGCCATCAGTGAGGAGGGGTCGCGGCCCCAGCATTTT.

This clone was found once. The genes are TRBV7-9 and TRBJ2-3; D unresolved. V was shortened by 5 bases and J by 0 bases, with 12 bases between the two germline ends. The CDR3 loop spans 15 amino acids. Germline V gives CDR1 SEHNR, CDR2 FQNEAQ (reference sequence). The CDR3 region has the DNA TGTGCCAGCAGCCCGGTCCGATCTAGCACAGATACGCAGTATTTT. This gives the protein CASSPVRSSTDTQYF.

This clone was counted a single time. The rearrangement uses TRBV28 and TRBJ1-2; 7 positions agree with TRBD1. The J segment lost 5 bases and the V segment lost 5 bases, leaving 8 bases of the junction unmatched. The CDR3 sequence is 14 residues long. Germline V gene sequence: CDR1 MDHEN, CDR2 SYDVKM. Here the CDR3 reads CASSTPGQKYGYTF. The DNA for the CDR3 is TGTGCCAGCAGTACCCCGGGACAGAAATATGGCTACACCTTC.

CDR3 nucleotides: TGTGCCAGCAGCCCCCTACCGGATGGCTACACCTTC. It codes for CASSPLPDGYTF. J is TRBJ1-2 and V is TRBV9, with D uncertain. This CDR3 has 12 residues. Looked up from germline, CDR1 is SGDLS and CDR2 is YYNGEE. Trimming took 4 bases from V and 6 from J, leaving 10 bases between them.

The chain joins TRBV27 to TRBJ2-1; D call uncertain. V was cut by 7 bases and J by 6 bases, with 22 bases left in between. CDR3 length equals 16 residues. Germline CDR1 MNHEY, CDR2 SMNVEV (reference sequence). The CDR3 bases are TGTGCCAGCACCTGGTCTGGACGACCTCCGGCCAATGAGCAGTTCTTC. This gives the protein CASTWSGRPPANEQFF.

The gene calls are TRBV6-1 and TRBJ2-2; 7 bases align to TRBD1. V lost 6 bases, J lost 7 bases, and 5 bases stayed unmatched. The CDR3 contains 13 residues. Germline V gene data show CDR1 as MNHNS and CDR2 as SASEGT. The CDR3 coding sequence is TGTGCCAGCAGAGTACAGGGGAACGGGGAGCTGTTTTTT. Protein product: CASRVQGNGELFF.

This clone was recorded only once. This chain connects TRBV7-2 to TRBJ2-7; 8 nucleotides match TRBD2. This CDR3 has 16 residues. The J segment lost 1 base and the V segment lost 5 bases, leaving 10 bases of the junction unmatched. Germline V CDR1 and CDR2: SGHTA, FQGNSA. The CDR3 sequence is CASSPLGSGMSYEQYF. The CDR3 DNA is TGTGCCAGCAGCCCCCTGGGTAGCGGGATGTCCTACGAGCAGTACTTC.

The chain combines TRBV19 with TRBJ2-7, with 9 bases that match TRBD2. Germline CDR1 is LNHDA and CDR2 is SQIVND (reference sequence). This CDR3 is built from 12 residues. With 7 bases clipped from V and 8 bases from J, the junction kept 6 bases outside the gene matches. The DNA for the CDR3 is TGTGCCAGTAATACAGCGGGAGGCAAGCAGTACTTC. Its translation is CASNTAGGKQYF.

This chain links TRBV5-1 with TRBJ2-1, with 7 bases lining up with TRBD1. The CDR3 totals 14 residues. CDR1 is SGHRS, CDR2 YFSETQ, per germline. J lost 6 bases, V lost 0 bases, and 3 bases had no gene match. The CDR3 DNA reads TGCGCCAGCAGCTTGGGGGGGACAGTCAATGAGCAGTTCTTC. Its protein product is CASSLGGTVNEQFF. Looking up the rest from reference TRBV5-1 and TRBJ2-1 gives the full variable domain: KAGVTQTPRYLIKTRGQQVTLSCSPISGHRSVSWYQQTPGQGLQFLFEYFSETQRNKGNFPGRFSGRQFSNSRSEMNVSTLELGDSALYLCASSLGGTVNEQFFGPGTRLTVL.

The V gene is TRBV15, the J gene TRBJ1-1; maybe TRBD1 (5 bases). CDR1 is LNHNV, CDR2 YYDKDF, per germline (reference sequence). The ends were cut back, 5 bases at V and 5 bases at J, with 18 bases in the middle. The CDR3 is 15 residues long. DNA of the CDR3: TGTGCCACCAGCCCTTACACGGGGGGTCGGACTGAAGCTTTCTTT. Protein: CATSPYTGGRTEAFF. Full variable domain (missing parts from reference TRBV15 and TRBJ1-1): DAMVIQNPRYQVTQFGKPVTLSCSQTLNHNVMYWYQQKSSQAPKLLFHYYDKDFNNEADTPDNFQSRRPNTSFCFLDIRSPGLGDTAMYLCATSPYTGGRTEAFFGQGTRLTVV.

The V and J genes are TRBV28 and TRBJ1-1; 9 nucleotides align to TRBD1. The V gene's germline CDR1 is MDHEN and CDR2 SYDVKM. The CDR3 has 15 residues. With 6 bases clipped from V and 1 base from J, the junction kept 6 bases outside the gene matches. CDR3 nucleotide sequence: TGTGCCAGCAGAACGGGGACAGGGTCGAACACTGAAGCTTTCTTT. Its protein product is CASRTGTGSNTEAFF.

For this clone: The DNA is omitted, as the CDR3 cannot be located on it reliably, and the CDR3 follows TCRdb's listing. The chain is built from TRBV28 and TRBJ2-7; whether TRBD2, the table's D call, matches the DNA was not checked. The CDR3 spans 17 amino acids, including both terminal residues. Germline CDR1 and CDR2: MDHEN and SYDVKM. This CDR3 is CASSSSFPHRFSYEQYF.

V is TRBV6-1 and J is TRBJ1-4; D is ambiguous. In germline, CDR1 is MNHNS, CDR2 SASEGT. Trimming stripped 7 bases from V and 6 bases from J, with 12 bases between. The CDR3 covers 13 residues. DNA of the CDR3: TGTGCCAGCAACAGACGGAGCGATGAAAAACTGTTTTTT. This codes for CASNRRSDEKLFF.

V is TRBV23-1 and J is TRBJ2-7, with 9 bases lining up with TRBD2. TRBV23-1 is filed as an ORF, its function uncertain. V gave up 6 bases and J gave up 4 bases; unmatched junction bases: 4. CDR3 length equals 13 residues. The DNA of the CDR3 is TGCGCCAGCAGCGGGACTAGCAGGTACGAGCAGTACTTC. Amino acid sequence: CASSGTSRYEQYF.